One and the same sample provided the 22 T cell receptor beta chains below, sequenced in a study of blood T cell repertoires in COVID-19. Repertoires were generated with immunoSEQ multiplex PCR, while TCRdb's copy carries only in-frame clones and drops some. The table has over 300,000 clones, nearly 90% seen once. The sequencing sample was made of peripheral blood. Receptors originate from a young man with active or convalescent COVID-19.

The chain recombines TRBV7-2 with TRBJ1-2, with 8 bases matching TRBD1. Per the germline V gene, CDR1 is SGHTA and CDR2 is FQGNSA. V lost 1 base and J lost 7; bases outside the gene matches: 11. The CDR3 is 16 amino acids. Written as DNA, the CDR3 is TGTGCCAGCAGCTTAGGTTTAACAGGGGGTATATCTGGCTACACCTTC. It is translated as CASSLGLTGGISGYTF.

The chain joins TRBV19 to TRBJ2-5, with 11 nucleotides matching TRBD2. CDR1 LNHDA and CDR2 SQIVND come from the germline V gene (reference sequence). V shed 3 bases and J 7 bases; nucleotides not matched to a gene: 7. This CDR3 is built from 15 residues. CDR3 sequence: CASSIGSGRVGTQYF. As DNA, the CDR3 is TGTGCCAGTAGTATCGGTAGCGGGAGGGTTGGGACCCAGTACTTC.

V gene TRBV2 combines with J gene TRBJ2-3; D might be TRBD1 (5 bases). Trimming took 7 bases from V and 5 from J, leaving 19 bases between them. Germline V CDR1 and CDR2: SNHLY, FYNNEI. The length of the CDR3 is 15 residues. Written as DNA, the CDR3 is TGTGCCAGCAACGTTTTGGGGCGCCCGGGAGATACGCAGTATTTT. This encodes CASNVLGRPGDTQYF.

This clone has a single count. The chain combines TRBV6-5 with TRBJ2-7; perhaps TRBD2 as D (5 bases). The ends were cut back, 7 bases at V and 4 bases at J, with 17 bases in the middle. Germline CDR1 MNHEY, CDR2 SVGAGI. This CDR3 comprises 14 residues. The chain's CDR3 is CASKEVGSRYEQYF. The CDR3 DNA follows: TGTGCCAGCAAGGAGGTGGGGTCTCGGTACGAGCAGTACTTC.

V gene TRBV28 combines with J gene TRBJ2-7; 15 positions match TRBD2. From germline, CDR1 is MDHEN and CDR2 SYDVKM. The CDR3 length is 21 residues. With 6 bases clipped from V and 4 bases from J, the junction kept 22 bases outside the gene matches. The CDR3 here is CASRMKKGTSGRSWLLYEQYF. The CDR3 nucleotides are TGTGCCAGCAGGATGAAAAAAGGGACTAGCGGGAGGTCCTGGCTTTTGTACGAGCAGTACTTC. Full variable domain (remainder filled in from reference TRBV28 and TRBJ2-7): DVKVTQSSRYLVKRTGEKVFLECVQDMDHENMFWYRQDPGLGLRLIYFSYDVKMKEKGDIPEGYSVSREKKERFSLILESASTNQTSMYLCASRMKKGTSGRSWLLYEQYFGPGTRLTVT.

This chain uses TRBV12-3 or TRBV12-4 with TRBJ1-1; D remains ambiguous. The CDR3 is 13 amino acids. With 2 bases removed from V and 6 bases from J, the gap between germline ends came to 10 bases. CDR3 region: CASSLFFGAEAFF. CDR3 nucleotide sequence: TGTGCCAGCAGTTTATTTTTCGGGGCTGAAGCTTTCTTT.

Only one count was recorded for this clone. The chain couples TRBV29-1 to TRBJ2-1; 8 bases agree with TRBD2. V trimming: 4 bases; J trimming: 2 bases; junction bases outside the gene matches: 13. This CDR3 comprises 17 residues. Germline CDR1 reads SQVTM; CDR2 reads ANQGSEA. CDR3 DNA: TGCAGCGTTGGCAACGAGGGGGGACTAGGGACCTACAATGAGCAGTTCTTC. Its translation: CSVGNEGGLGTYNEQFF.

The CDR3 DNA reads TGTGCCAGCAGCGTAGACGAATCCAGCGGGACCGCCACAGATACGCAGTATTTT. Translating gives CASSVDESSGTATDTQYF. The gene calls are TRBV9 and TRBJ2-3; 7 nucleotides match TRBD2. J gave up 2 bases and V 0 bases, and 12 bases lay outside the gene matches. From germline, CDR1 is SGDLS and CDR2 YYNGEE. The CDR3 totals 18 residues.

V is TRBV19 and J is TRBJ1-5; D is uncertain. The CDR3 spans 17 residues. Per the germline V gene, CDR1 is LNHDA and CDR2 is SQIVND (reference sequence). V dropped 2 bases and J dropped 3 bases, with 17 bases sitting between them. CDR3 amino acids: CASSISRGTNINQPQHF. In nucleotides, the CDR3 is TGTGCCAGTAGTATAAGTCGGGGTACCAACATCAATCAGCCCCAGCATTTT.

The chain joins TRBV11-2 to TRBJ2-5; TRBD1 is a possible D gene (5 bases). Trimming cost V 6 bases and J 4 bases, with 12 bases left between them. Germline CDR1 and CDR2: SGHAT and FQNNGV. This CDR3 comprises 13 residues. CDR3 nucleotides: TGTGCCAGCAGACAAACAGGAGCAGAGACCCAGTACTTC. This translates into CASRQTGAETQYF.

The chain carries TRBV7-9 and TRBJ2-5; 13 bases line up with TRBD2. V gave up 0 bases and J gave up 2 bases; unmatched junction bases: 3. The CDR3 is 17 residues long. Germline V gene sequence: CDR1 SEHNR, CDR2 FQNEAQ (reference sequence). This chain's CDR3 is CASSLATSGGLQETQYF. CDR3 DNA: TGTGCCAGCAGCTTAGCGACTAGCGGGGGGCTTCAAGAGACCCAGTACTTC.

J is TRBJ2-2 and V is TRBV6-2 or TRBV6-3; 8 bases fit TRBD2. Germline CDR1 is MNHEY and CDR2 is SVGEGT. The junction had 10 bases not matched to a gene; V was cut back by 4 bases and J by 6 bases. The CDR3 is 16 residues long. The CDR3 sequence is CASSLERGKYAGELFF. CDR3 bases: TGTGCCAGCAGTTTGGAGCGGGGGAAGTATGCCGGGGAGCTGTTTTTT.

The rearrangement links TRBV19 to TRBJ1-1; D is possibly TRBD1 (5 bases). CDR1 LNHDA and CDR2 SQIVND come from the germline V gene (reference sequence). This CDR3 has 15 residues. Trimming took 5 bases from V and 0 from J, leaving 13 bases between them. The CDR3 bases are TGTGCCAGTAGTCTCCGGGGGTCCATGAACACTGAAGCTTTCTTT. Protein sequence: CASSLRGSMNTEAFF.

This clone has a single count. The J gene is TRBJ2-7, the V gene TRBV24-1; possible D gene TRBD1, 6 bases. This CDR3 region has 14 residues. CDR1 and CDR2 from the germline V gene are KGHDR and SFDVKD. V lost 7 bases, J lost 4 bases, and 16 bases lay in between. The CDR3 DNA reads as TGTGCCACCAGCAACCCAGGGGATTCGTACGAGCAGTACTTC. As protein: CATSNPGDSYEQYF.

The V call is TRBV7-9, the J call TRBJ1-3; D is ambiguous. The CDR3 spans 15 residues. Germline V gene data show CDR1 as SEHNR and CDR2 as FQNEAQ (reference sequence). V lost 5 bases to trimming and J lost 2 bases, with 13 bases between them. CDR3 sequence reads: CASSPREYAGNTIYF. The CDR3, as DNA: TGTGCCAGCAGCCCACGGGAATATGCTGGAAACACCATATATTTT.

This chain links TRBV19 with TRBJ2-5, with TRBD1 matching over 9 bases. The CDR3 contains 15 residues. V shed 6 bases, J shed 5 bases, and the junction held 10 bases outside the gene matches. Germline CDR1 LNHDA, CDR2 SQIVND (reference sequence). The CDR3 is CASRALQGAGETQYF. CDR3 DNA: TGTGCCAGTAGAGCTCTACAGGGGGCAGGGGAGACCCAGTACTTC. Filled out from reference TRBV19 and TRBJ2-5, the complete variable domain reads DGGITQSPKYLFRKEGQNVTLSCEQNLNHDAMYWYRQDPGQGLRLIYYSQIVNDFQKGDIAEGYSVSREKKESFPLTVTSAQKNPTAFYLCASRALQGAGETQYFGPGTRLLVL.

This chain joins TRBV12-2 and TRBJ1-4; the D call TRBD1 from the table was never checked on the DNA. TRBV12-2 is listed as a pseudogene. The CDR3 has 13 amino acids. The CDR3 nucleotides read TGTGCAAGCGTACCCAGGAATGAAAAGGGGCTGTTTTTT. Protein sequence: CASVPRNEKGLFF.

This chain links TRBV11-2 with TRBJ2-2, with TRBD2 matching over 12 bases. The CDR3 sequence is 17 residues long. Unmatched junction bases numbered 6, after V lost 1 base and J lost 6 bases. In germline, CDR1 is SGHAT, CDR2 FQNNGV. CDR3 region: CASSLVTSGSLAGELFF. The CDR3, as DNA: TGTGCCAGCAGCTTAGTGACTAGCGGGAGCCTAGCCGGGGAGCTGTTTTTT.

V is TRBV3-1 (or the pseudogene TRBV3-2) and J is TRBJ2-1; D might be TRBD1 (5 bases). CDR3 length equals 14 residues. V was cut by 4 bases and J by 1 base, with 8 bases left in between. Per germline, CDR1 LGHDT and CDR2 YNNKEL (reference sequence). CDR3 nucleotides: TGTGCCAGCAGCCCCAAGGGGTCCTACAATGAGCAGTTCTTC. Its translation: CASSPKGSYNEQFF.

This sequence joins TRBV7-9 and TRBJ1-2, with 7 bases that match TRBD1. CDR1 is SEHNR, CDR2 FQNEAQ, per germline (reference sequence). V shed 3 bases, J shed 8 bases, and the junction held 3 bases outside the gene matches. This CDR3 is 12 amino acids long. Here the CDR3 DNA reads TGTGCCAGCAGCTTCCAGGGACAGGGCTACACCTTC. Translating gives CASSFQGQGYTF.

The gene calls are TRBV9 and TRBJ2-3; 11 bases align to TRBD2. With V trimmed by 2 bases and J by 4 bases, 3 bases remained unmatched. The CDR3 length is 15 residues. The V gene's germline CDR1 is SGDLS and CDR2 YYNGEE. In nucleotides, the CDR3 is TGTGCCAGCAGCGTTAGCGGGAGGGCCGCAGATACGCAGTATTTT. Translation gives CASSVSGRAADTQYF.

The CDR3 region is CASRSRGTPTSYGYTF. In nucleotides, the CDR3 is TGTGCCAGCCGGTCCCGGGGGACCCCGACTAGCTATGGCTACACCTTC. The chain couples TRBV27 to TRBJ1-2, with D possibly being TRBD1 (5 bases). From germline, CDR1 is MNHEY and CDR2 SMNVEV (reference sequence). This CDR3 region has 16 residues. V dropped 8 bases and J dropped 4 bases, with 23 bases sitting between them.